This entry concerns a single TCR beta chain. Sequencing used immunoSEQ multiplex PCR; TCRdb keeps in-frame clones, though not all of them. In the table there are some 37,000 clones, around 91% of which are singletons. The data belong to a study of T cell changes during pregnancy in multiple sclerosis. V gave up 1 base and J gave up 2 bases; unmatched junction bases: 11. Germline V CDR1 and CDR2: LGHNA, YSLEER. The CDR3 is made up of 19 amino acids. The receptor was derived from a female donor with multiple sclerosis, enrolled in a pregnancy study. V is TRBV4-3 and J is TRBJ2-3, with 11 bases identical to TRBD2. The sample was CD4+ T cells from peripheral blood mononuclear cells, taken before pregnancy. CDR3 DNA sequence: TGCGCCAGCAGCCAAGCGGGGACTAGCGGATCTACCCCCACAGATACGCAGTATTTT. This translates into CASSQAGTSGSTPTDTQYF.